Described below is a single T cell receptor (beta chain) sequence and its context. The treatment is: 15 to 20 received Ad26.COV2.S at low or high dose, single or two shots; about five received placebo; per-sample allocation not given. The study sampled participants on day 63 after the first vaccine or placebo injection. These data are taken from a study of Ad26.COV2.S vaccination and SARS-CoV-2 variants. The repertoire was sequenced with immunoSEQ multiplex PCR; TCRdb's copy has only in-frame clones and lacks some. The sample lists approximately 480,000 clones; approximately 90% were seen once. Trimming removed 5 bases from V and 6 bases from J; junction bases left unmatched: 10. The germline V gene encodes CDR1 MNHEY and CDR2 SVGEGT. The CDR3 runs to 17 residues.

The gene calls are TRBV6-2 or TRBV6-3 and TRBJ2-2, with 12 bases fitting TRBD2. This specimen was peripheral blood, taken in a trial of Ad26.COV2.S vaccine versus placebo. The sequence derives from a person aged 18-60 years who received the Ad26.COV2.S COVID-19 vaccine or a placebo. The CDR3 nucleotides read TGTGCCAGCAGTCAGGGCCGCGGACTAGCGGGATCCGGGGAGCTGTTTTTT. Translating gives CASSQGRGLAGSGELFF.